What follows is one T cell receptor beta chain and its context. This record belongs to a study of control samples from healthy donors and cancer patients. Repertoires were generated with immunoSEQ multiplex PCR, while TCRdb's copy carries only in-frame clones and drops some. The sample has roughly 150,000 clones; around 88% are singletons. The V gene's germline CDR1 is GTSNPN and CDR2 SVGIG (reference sequence). The CDR3 is 14 amino acids. The V and J ends lost 0 bases and 1 base respectively, with 7 bases between them. The sequence was collected from a man aged 18 to 30 in good health. The chain employs TRBV30 and TRBJ1-3; no definite D call. The sequencing sample was made of blood. The CDR3 nucleotides are TGTGCCTGGAGTGTAAGTCAGTCTGGAAACACCATATATTTT. It codes for CAWSVSQSGNTIYF.